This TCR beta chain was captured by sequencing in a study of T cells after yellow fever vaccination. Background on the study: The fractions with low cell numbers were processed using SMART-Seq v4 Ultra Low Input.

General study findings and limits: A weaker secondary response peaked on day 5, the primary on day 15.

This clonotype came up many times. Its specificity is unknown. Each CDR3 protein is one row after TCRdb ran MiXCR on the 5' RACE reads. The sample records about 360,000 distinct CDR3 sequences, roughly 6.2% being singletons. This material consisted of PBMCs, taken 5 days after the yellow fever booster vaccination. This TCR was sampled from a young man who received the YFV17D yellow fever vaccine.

The CDR3 protein is CSVVFIVGTGGSAYEQYF. The CDR3 DNA sequence: TGCAGCGTTGTTTTTATAGTGGGGACAGGGGGCTCTGCCTACGAGCAGTACTTC. The chain uses TRBV29-1 and TRBJ2-7, with 12 bases lining up with TRBD1. CDR3 length equals 18 residues. After removal of 4 bases from V and 2 bases from J, the junction contained 15 bases not matched to a gene. Germline-derived CDR1 and CDR2 are SQVTM and ANQGSEA.